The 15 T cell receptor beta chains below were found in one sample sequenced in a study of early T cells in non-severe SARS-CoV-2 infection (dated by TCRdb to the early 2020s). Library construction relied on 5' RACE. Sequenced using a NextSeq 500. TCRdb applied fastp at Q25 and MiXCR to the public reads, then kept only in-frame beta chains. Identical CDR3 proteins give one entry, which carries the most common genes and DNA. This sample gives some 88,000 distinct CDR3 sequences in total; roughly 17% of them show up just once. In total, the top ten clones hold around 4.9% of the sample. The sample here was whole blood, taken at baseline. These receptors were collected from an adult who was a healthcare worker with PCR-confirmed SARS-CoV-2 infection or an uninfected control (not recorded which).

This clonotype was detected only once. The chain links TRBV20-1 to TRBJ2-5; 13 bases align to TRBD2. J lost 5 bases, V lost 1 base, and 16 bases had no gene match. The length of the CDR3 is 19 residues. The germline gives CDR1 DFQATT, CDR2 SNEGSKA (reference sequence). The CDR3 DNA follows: TGCAGTGCTAGAGTTTTTTCTGAAGAACTAGCGGGAGGGAAGGAGACCCAGTACTTC. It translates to CSARVFSEELAGGKETQYF.

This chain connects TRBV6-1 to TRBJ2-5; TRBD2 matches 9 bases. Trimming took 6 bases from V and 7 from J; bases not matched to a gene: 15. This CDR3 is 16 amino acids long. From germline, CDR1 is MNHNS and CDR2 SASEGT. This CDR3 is CASSLPAGGPRGTQYF. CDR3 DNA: TGTGCCAGCAGCCTACCCGCGGGAGGGCCGAGGGGGACCCAGTACTTC.

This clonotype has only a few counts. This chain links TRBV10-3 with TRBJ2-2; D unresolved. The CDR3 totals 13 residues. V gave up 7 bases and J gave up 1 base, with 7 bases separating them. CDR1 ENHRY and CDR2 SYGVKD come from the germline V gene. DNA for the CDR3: TGTGCCATCATGGGTTTGAACACCGGGGAGCTGTTTTTT. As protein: CAIMGLNTGELFF.

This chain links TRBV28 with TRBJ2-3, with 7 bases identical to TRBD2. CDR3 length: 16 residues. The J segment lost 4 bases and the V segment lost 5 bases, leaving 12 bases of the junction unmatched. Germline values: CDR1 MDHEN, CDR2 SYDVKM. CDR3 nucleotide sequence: TGTGCCAGCAGTAAAGTCAGCGGGATGGCTTCAGATACGCAGTATTTT. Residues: CASSKVSGMASDTQYF.

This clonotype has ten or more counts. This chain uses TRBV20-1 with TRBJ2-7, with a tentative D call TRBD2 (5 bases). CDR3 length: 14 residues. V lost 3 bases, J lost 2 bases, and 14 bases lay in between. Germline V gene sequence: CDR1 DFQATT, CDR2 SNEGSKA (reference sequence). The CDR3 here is CSASPAATPYEQYF. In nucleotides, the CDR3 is TGCAGTGCTAGCCCAGCGGCGACCCCCTACGAGCAGTACTTC.

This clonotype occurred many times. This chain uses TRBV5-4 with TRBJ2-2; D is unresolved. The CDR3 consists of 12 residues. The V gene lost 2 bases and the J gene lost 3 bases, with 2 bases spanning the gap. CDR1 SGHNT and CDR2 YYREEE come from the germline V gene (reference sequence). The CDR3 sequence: CASSFDTGELFF. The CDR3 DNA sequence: TGTGCCAGCAGCTTTGACACCGGGGAGCTGTTTTTT.

CDR3 nucleotide sequence: TGTGCCAGCAGTAGAACAGGGCCCCAAGAGACCCAGTACTTC. Amino acids: CASSRTGPQETQYF. The chain joins TRBV7-9 to TRBJ2-5; D possibly corresponds to TRBD1 (6 bases). The CDR3 is made up of 14 amino acids. V lost 6 bases and J lost 1, with 12 bases in between. Germline values: CDR1 SEHNR, CDR2 FQNEAQ (reference sequence).

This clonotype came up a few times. The CDR3 reads CASSQDEAGGPVETQYF. CDR3 in DNA: TGTGCCAGCAGCCAAGATGAGGCGGGAGGGCCGGTAGAGACCCAGTACTTC. The gene calls are TRBV3-1 and TRBJ2-5; 9 positions match TRBD2. Germline V gene data show CDR1 as LGHDT and CDR2 as YNNKEL (reference sequence). The trim removed 0 bases at V and 4 bases at J, leaving 9 bases unmatched. There are 17 residues in the CDR3.

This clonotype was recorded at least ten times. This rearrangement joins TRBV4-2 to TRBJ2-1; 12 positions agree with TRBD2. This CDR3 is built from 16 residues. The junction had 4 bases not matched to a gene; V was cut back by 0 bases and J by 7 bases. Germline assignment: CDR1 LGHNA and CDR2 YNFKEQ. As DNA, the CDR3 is TGTGCCAGCAGCCAAGAAGGACTAGCGGGACGGAATGAGCAGTTCTTC. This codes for CASSQEGLAGRNEQFF.

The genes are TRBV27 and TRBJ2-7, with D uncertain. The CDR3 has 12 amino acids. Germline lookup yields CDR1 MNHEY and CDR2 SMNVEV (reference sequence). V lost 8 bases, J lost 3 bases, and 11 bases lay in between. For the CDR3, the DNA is TGTGCCAGCTTCGGAGTGTTCTACGAGCAGTACTTC. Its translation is CASFGVFYEQYF.

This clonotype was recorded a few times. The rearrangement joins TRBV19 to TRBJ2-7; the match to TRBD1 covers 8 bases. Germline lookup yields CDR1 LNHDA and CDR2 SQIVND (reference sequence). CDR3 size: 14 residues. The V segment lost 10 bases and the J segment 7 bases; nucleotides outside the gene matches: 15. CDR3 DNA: TGTGCCATCCCCCCGGGACAGGACCCGGAGGAGCAGTACTTC. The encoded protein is CAIPPGQDPEEQYF. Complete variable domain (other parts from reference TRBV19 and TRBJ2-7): DGGITQSPKYLFRKEGQNVTLSCEQNLNHDAMYWYRQDPGQGLRLIYYSQIVNDFQKGDIAEGYSVSREKKESFPLTVTSAQKNPTAFYLCAIPPGQDPEEQYFGPGTRLTVT.

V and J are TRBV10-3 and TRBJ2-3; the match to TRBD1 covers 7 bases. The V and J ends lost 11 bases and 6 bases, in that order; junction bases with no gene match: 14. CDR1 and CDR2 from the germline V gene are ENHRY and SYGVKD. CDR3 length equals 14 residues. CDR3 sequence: CAVTGDLPEDTQYF. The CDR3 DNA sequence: TGTGCCGTAACAGGGGACCTCCCTGAGGATACGCAGTATTTT.

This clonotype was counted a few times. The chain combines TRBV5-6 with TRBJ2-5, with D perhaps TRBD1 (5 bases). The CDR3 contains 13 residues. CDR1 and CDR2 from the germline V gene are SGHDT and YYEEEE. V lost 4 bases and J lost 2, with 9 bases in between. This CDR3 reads CASSPRVQETQYF. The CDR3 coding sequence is TGTGCCAGCAGCCCCAGGGTACAAGAGACCCAGTACTTC. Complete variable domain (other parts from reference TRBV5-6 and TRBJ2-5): DAGVTQSPTHLIKTRGQQVTLRCSPKSGHDTVSWYQQALGQGPQFIFQYYEEEERQRGNFPDRFSGHQFPNYSSELNVNALLLGDSALYLCASSPRVQETQYFGPGTRLLVL.

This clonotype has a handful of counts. The CDR3 DNA reads TGTGCCAGCAGCCGTTCCATTAGCGGAGTACAAGAGACCCAGTACTTC. It encodes CASSRSISGVQETQYF. The rearrangement links TRBV7-8 to TRBJ2-5; perhaps TRBD2 as D (6 bases). Germline V CDR1 and CDR2: SGHVS, FQNEAQ. The length of the CDR3 is 16 residues. With 5 bases removed from V and 2 bases from J, the gap between germline ends came to 18 bases.

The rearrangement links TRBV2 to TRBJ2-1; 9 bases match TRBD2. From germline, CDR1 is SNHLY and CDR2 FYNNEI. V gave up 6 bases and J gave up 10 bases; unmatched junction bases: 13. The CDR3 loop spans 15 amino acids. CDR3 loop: CASRLRREGEREQFF. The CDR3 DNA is TGTGCCAGCAGACTCCGGCGGGAGGGGGAACGCGAGCAGTTCTTC.